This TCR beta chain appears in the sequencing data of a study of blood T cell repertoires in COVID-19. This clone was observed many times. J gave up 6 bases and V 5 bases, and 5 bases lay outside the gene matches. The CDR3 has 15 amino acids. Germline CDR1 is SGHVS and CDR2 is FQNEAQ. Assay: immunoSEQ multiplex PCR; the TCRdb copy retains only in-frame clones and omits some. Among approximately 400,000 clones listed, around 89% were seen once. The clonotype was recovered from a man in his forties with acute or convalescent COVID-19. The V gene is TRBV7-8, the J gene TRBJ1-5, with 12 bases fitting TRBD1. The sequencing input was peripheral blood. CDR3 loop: CASSVGTGGVQPQHF. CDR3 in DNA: TGTGCCAGCAGCGTCGGGACAGGGGGCGTTCAGCCCCAGCATTTT.